These T cell receptor beta chains were read from a single sample in a study of blood T cell repertoires in COVID-19. This table comes from immunoSEQ multiplex PCR, and its TCRdb copy is limited to in-frame clones, with some not included. The table lists around 270,000 clones, roughly 91% of them singletons, with approximately 4.3% in the top ten. Material for sequencing was peripheral blood. The origin of the receptors is a man in his forties with acute or convalescent COVID-19. Both conserved end residues are part of each CDR3. D genes are given only for firm matches. Not all rows give a size; the values are once, few, many and, for expanded clones, a class.

CDR3 protein | CDR3 DNA | V gene | D gene | clone size | J gene
CASSQVQANNSPLHF | TGTGCCAGCAGCCAAGTACAGGCAAATAATTCACCCCTCCACTTT | TRBV4-2 | . | . | TRBJ1-6
CASSLTGANTEAFF | TGTGCCAGCAGCTTGACAGGGGCGAACACTGAAGCTTTCTTT | TRBV11-1 | TRBD1 | . | TRBJ1-1
CATSSGQAYEQYF | TGTGCCACCAGCTCGGGACAGGCCTACGAGCAGTACTTC | TRBV15 | TRBD1 | . | TRBJ2-7
CASSQAAGFFTDTQYF | TGTGCCAGCAGCCAGGCAGCGGGCTTTTTCACAGATACGCAGTATTTT | TRBV14 | . | . | TRBJ2-3
CASSKGGLEQYF | TGTGCCAGCAGCAAGGGGGGTCTCGAGCAGTACTTC | TRBV21-1 | . | . | TRBJ2-7
CASTGAAGNTIYF | TGTGCCAGCACAGGGGCTGCTGGAAACACCATATATTTT | TRBV6-5 | . | once | TRBJ1-3
CASSRLLGQGATTEAFF | TGCGCCAGCAGCCGCCTTCTGGGACAGGGGGCTACTACTGAAGCTTTCTTT | TRBV4-1 | TRBD1 | few | TRBJ1-1
CASSFFETNEQFF | TGTGCCAGCAGTTTTTTTGAGACTAATGAGCAGTTCTTC | TRBV12-3/TRBV12-4 | . | . | TRBJ2-1
CASSLWGPQGDNTGELFF | TGTGCCAGCAGCCTTTGGGGGCCGCAGGGAGATAACACCGGGGAGCTGTTTTTT | TRBV5-5 | . | once | TRBJ2-2
CASSSAYEQYF | TGTGCCAGCAGCTCTGCCTACGAGCAGTACTTC | TRBV11-2 | . | . | TRBJ2-7
CAISESGLSSYNEQFF | TGTGCCATCAGTGAGTCCGGGTTAAGCTCCTACAATGAGCAGTTCTTC | TRBV10-3 | . | . | TRBJ2-1
CAGNGGSNEKLFF | TGTGCCGGCAATGGGGGGTCTAATGAAAAACTGTTTTTT | TRBV30 | . | . | TRBJ1-4
CASRGRGSNQPQHF | TGTGCCAGCAGGGGGCGGGGGAGCAATCAGCCCCAGCATTTT | TRBV2 | . | . | TRBJ1-5
CASSLGGGGYTF | TGTGCCAGCAGCTTAGGAGGGGGTGGCTACACCTTC | TRBV7-8 | . | . | TRBJ1-2
CASSVGLAGPEQYF | TGTGCCAGCAGCGTGGGACTAGCGGGTCCCGAGCAGTACTTC | TRBV6-5 | TRBD2 | . | TRBJ2-7
CAYRDSLNTEAFF | TGTGCCTACCGGGACAGTTTGAACACTGAAGCTTTCTTT | TRBV10-3 | TRBD1 | . | TRBJ1-1
CASSLIGATIYF | TGTGCCAGCAGTCTAATAGGAGCCACCATATATTTT | TRBV12-3/TRBV12-4 | . | once | TRBJ1-3
CASSQGTLNTEAFF | TGCGCCAGCAGCCAAGGGACACTCAACACTGAAGCTTTCTTT | TRBV4-1 | . | . | TRBJ1-1
CASSHADRAYEQYF | TGCGCCAGCAGCCACGCGGACAGGGCCTACGAGCAGTACTTC | TRBV4-1 | TRBD1 | . | TRBJ2-7
CASSLGQPYEQYF | TGTGCCAGCAGCTTAGGACAGCCCTACGAGCAGTACTTC | TRBV7-9 | . | . | TRBJ2-7
CASSLAFPSGGPQETQYF | TGTGCCAGCAGCTTGGCTTTCCCTAGCGGGGGGCCCCAAGAGACCCAGTACTTC | TRBV7-6 | TRBD2 | . | TRBJ2-5
CSVPGQLYVDEQFF | TGCAGCGTTCCCGGACAGCTATATGTCGATGAGCAGTTCTTC | TRBV29-1 | . | . | TRBJ2-1
CASSVEAGWEREQYF | TGTGCCAGCAGCGTAGAAGCCGGTTGGGAGAGGGAGCAGTACTTC | TRBV9 | . | . | TRBJ2-7
CASSQVEGVAYEQYF | TGCGCCAGCAGCCAAGTAGAAGGGGTGGCTTACGAGCAGTACTTC | TRBV4-1 | . | . | TRBJ2-7
CASSHDLAREQYF | TGTGCCAGCAGCCATGACTTAGCGCGGGAGCAGTACTTC | TRBV14 | . | . | TRBJ2-7
CASSIMRGNQPQHF | TGTGCCAGTAGTATTATGAGGGGGAATCAGCCCCAGCATTTT | TRBV19 | . | . | TRBJ1-5
CASSDFLGGRYSYEQYF | TGTGCCAGCAGTGATTTTTTAGGGGGACGGTACTCCTACGAGCAGTACTTC | TRBV6-4 | . | . | TRBJ2-7
CASLSEPPYNEQFF | TGTGCCAGCCTCTCAGAACCTCCTTACAATGAGCAGTTCTTC | TRBV27 | . | few | TRBJ2-1
CASSLDRGTDTQYF | TGTGCCAGCAGCCTAGACAGGGGCACAGATACGCAGTATTTT | TRBV11-2 | TRBD1 | . | TRBJ2-3
CASSPRTEAFF | TGTGCCAGCAGTCCTAGGACTGAAGCTTTCTTT | TRBV2 | . | once | TRBJ1-1
CAISESHFYSNQPQHF | TGTGCCATCAGTGAGTCTCACTTTTATAGCAATCAGCCCCAGCATTTT | TRBV10-3 | . | . | TRBJ1-5
CASTLQGLGSYGYTF | TGTGCCAGCACCCTACAGGGGCTAGGGAGCTATGGCTACACCTTC | TRBV2 | TRBD1 | . | TRBJ1-2
CASSGQGARGYTF | TGTGCCAGCAGCGGACAGGGGGCGCGCGGCTACACCTTC | TRBV7-9 | TRBD1 | once | TRBJ1-2
CASSLRQNSPLHF | TGTGCCAGCAGTCTTAGACAGAATTCACCCCTCCACTTT | TRBV3-1/TRBV3-2 | . | . | TRBJ1-6
CASSEVSTSGGPVLYEQYF | TGTGCCAGCAGTGAAGTCAGTACTAGCGGGGGTCCAGTACTCTACGAGCAGTACTTC | TRBV6-1 | TRBD2 | . | TRBJ2-7
CASSLDLRGSGANVLTF | TGTGCCAGCAGCTTGGATCTACGGGGGTCTGGGGCCAACGTCCTGACTTTC | TRBV5-4 | . | . | TRBJ2-6
CASSLDLEAFF | TGTGCCAGCAGCTTAGACCTAGAAGCTTTCTTT | TRBV11-2 | . | . | TRBJ1-1
CASRRGIIDTEAFF | TGTGCCAGCCGACGGGGGATTATAGACACTGAAGCTTTCTTT | TRBV5-8 | . | . | TRBJ1-1
CASSTGGWQPQHF | TGTGCTAGTTCAACAGGGGGATGGCAGCCCCAGCATTTT | TRBV12-5 | TRBD1 | . | TRBJ1-5
CATSPRTDTKQYF | TGTGCCACCAGCCCCCGGACGGACACTAAACAGTACTTC | TRBV15 | . | . | TRBJ2-7
CASTFTGHSYEQYF | TGTGCCAGCACTTTTACAGGGCACTCCTACGAGCAGTACTTC | TRBV2 | . | few | TRBJ2-7
CASSDSTGEAFF | TGTGCCAGCAGTGATAGTACAGGGGAAGCTTTCTTT | TRBV25-1 | . | . | TRBJ1-1
CASSASALVIYNEQFF | TGTGCCAGCAGCGCATCAGCCCTAGTAATCTACAATGAGCAGTTCTTC | TRBV9 | . | . | TRBJ2-1
CSRAADYGYTF | TGCAGCCGAGCGGCCGACTATGGCTACACCTTC | TRBV20-1 | . | once | TRBJ1-2
CASSLKQGAFGTEAFF | TGTGCCAGCAGCTTGAAACAGGGGGCTTTTGGGACTGAAGCTTTCTTT | TRBV5-6 | TRBD1 | . | TRBJ1-1
CASTAWRQPTGHRGNPLHF | TGTGCCAGCACCGCTTGGCGACAGCCCACAGGACACCGGGGGAATCCCCTCCACTTT | TRBV7-9 | . | once | TRBJ1-6
CASRTSGTEAFF | TGTGCCAGCAGGACTTCTGGGACTGAAGCTTTCTTT | TRBV3-1/TRBV3-2 | . | . | TRBJ1-1
CASNLGRLFSSYEQYF | TGTGCCAGTAACTTGGGGAGGCTCTTTTCCTCCTACGAGCAGTACTTC | TRBV6-4 | . | . | TRBJ2-7
CASSILAGPYGYTF | TGTGCCAGTAGTATTCTAGCGGGCCCTTATGGCTACACCTTC | TRBV19 | . | . | TRBJ1-2
CASSIDQGVHEQFF | TGTGCCAGTAGTATAGATCAAGGGGTTCATGAGCAGTTCTTC | TRBV19 | . | . | TRBJ2-1